The 3 T cell receptor beta chains below were found in one sample sequenced in a study of blood T cells in healthy people across ages. PCR was performed a second time for roughly 6 to 12 cycles using a sample-barcoded 5' primer and a J-beta primer mix. TCRdb analysed the 5' RACE reads with MiXCR anew, one entry per CDR3 protein. The sample records under 2 million distinct CDR3 sequences, almost 35% being singletons. Material: blood. These receptors originate from a woman aged 30 to 39 in good health.

The V gene is TRBV12-3 or TRBV12-4, the J gene TRBJ1-6, with a possible D match to TRBD1 (6 bases). The CDR3 contains 15 residues. Trimming stripped 3 bases from V and 9 bases from J, with 15 bases between. The CDR3, as DNA: TGTGCCAGCAGTTTTGGAGGGGGTTCCTTTTCACCCCTCCACTTT. Translation gives CASSFGGGSFSPLHF.

V is TRBV20-1 and J is TRBJ1-5; no definite D call. This CDR3 contains 17 residues. CDR1 and CDR2 (germline): DFQATT, SNEGSKA (reference sequence). V was pared by 4 bases and J by 2 bases, with 21 bases between. The CDR3 sequence: CSAKDTSPLWGNQPQHF. For the CDR3, the DNA is TGCAGTGCTAAAGATACATCCCCCCTCTGGGGCAATCAGCCCCAGCATTTT.

CDR3 residues: CATLVQSYTDTQYF. The CDR3 nucleotides read TGTGCCACCCTGGTGCAGTCGTACACAGATACGCAGTATTTT. The chain employs TRBV6-1 and TRBJ2-3; D call uncertain. There are 14 residues in the CDR3. Germline V gives CDR1 MNHNS, CDR2 SASEGT. V lost 10 bases, J lost 2 bases, and 16 bases lay in between.